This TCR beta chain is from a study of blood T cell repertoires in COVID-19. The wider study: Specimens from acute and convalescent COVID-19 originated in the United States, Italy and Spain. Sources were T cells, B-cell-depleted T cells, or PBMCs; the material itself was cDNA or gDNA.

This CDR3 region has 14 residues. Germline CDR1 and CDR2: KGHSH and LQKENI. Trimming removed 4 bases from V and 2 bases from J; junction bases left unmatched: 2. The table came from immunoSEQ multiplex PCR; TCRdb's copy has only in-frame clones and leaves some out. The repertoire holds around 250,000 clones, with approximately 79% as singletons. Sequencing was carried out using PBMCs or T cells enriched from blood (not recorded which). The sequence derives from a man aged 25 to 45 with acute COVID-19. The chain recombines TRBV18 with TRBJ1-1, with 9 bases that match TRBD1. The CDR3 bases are TGTGCCAGCTCACGGACAGGGGAAAACACTGAAGCTTTCTTT. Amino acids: CASSRTGENTEAFF.